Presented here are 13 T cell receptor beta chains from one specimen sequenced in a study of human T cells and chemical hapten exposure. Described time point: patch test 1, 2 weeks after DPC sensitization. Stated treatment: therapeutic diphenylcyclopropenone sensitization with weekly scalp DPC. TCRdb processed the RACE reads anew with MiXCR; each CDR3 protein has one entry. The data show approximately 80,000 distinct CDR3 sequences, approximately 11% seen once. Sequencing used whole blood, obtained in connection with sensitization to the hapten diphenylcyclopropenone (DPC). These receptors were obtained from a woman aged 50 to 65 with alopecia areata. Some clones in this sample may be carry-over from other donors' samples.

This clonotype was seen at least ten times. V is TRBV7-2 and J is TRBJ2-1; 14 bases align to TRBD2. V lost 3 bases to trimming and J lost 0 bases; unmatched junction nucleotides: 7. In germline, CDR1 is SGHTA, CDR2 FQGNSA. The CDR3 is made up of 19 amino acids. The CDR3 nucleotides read TGTGCCAGCAGCTTGATGACTAGCGGGGGGGCCATCTCCTACAATGAGCAGTTCTTC. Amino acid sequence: CASSLMTSGGAISYNEQFF.

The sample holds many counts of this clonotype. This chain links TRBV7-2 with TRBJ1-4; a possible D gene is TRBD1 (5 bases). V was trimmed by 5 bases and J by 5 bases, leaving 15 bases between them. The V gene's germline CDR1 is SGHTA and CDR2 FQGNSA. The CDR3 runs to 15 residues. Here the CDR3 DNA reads TGTGCCAGCAGCCCTATGGGGCCCCGGAATGAAAAACTGTTTTTT. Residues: CASSPMGPRNEKLFF. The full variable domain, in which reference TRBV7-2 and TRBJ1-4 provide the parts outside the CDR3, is GAGVSQSPSNKVTEKGKDVELRCDPISGHTALYWYRQSLGQGLEFLIYFQGNSAPDKSGLPSDRFSAERTGGSVSTLTIQRTQQEDSAVYLCASSPMGPRNEKLFFGSGTQLSVL.

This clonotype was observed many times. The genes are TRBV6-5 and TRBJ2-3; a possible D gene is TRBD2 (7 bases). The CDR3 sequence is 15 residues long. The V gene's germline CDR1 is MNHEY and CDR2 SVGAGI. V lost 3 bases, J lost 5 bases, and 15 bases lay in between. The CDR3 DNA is TGTGCCAGCAGTTATTGGGGGGGGCCGGGAGATACGCAGTATTTT. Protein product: CASSYWGGPGDTQYF.

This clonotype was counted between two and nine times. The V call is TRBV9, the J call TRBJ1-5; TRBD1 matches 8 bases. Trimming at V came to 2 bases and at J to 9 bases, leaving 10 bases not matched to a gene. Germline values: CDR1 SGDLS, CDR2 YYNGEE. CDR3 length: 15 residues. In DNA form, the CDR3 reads TGTGCCAGCAGCGTTGAAGGACAGGGTGTGGGGCCCCAGCATTTT. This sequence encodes CASSVEGQGVGPQHF. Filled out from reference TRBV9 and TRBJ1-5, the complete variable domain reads DSGVTQTPKHLITATGQRVTLRCSPRSGDLSVYWYQQSLDQGLQFLIQYYNGEERAKGNILERFSAQQFPDLHSELNLSSLELGDSALYFCASSVEGQGVGPQHFGDGTRLSIL.

The CDR3 loop reads CASSQRVPRGYSGANVLTF. CDR3 in DNA: TGTGCCAGCAGCCAACGGGTCCCTAGGGGGTACTCTGGGGCCAACGTCCTGACTTTC. The V call is TRBV21-1, the J call TRBJ2-6; the table's D call TRBD1 went unverified against the DNA. TRBV21-1 is designated a pseudogene. CDR3 size: 19 residues.

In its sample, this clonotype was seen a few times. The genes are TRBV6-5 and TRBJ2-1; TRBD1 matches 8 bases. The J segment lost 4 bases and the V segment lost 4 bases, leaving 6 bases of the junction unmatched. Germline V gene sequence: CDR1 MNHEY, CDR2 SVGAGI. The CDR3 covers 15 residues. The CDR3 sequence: CASSLGQDTYNEQFF. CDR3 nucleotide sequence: TGTGCCAGCAGTTTGGGACAGGATACTTACAATGAGCAGTTCTTC.

The CDR3 is CSAYRDISYEQYF. In DNA form, the CDR3 reads TGCAGTGCTTACCGGGACATCTCCTACGAGCAGTACTTC. The chain links TRBV20-1 to TRBJ2-7; D might be TRBD1 (6 bases). Trimming removed 5 bases from V and 0 bases from J, with 11 bases in between. Germline V lookup: CDR1 DFQATT, CDR2 SNEGSKA (reference sequence). There are 13 residues in the CDR3.

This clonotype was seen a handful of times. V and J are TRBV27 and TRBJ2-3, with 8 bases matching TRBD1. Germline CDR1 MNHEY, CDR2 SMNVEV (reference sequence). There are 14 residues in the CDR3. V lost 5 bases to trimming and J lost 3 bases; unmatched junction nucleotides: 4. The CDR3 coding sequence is TGTGCCAGCAGTAAGGACAGGGCGACAGATACGCAGTATTTT. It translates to CASSKDRATDTQYF.

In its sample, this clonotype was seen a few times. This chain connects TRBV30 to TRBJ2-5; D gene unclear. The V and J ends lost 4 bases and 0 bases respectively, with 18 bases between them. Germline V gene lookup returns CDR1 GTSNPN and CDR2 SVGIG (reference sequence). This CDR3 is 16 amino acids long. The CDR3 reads CAWNLASRSYQETQYF. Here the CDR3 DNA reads TGTGCCTGGAATCTGGCGAGCAGAAGCTACCAAGAGACCCAGTACTTC.

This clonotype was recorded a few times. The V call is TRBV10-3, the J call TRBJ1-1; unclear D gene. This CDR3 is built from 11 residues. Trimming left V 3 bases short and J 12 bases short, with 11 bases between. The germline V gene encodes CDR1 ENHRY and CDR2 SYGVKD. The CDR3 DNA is TGTGCCATCAGTGAAGGGTTTGGTTCTTTCTTT. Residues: CAISEGFGSFF.

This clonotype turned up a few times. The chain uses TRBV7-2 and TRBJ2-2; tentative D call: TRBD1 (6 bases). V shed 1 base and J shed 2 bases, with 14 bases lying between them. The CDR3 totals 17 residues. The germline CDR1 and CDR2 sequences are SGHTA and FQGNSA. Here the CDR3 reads CASSLVPPQGNTGELFF. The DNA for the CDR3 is TGTGCCAGCAGCTTAGTCCCCCCACAGGGAAACACCGGGGAGCTGTTTTTT. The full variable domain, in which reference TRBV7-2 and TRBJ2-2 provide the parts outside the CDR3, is GAGVSQSPSNKVTEKGKDVELRCDPISGHTALYWYRQSLGQGLEFLIYFQGNSAPDKSGLPSDRFSAERTGGSVSTLTIQRTQQEDSAVYLCASSLVPPQGNTGELFFGEGSRLTVL.

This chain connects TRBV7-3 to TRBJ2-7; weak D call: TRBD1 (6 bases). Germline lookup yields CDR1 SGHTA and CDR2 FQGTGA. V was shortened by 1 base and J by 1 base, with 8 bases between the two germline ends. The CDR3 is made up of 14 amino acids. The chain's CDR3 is CASSLRDKSYEQYF. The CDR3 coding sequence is TGTGCCAGCAGCTTAAGGGACAAGTCCTACGAGCAGTACTTC.

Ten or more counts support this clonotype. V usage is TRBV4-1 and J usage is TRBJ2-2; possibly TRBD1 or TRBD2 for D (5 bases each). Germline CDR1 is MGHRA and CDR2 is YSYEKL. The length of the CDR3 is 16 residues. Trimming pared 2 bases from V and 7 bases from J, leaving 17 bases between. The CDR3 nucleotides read TGCGCCAGCAGCCAACCCGATGAGGGGCTGGACGGGGAGCTGTTTTTT. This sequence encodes CASSQPDEGLDGELFF.